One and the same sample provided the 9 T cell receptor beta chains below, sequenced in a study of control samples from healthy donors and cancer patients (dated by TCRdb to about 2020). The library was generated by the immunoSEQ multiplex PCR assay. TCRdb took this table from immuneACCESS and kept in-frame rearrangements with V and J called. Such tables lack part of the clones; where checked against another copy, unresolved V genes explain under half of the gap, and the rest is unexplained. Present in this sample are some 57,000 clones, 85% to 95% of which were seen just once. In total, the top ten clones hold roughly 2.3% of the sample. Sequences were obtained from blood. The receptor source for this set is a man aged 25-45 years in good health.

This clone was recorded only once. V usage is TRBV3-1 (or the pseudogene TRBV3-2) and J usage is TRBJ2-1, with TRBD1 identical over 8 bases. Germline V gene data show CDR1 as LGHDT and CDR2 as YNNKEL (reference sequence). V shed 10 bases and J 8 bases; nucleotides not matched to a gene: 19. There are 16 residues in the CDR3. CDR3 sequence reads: CATDMRTGCFVDEQFF. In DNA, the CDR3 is TGTGCCACCGACATGAGGACAGGGTGTTTTGTGGATGAGCAGTTCTTC.

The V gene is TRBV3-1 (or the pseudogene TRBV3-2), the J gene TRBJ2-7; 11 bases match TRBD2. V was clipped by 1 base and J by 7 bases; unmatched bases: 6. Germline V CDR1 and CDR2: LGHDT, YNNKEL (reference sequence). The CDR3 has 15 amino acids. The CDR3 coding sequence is TGTGCCAGCAGCCAAGTTTTCCTAGCGGGAGGTGAGCAGTACTTC. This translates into CASSQVFLAGGEQYF.

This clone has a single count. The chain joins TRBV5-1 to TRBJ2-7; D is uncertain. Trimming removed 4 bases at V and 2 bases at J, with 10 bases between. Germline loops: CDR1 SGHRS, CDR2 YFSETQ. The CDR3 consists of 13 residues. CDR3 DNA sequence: TGCGCCAGCAGCCTGCAGAGCACCTACGAGCAGTACTTC. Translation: CASSLQSTYEQYF.

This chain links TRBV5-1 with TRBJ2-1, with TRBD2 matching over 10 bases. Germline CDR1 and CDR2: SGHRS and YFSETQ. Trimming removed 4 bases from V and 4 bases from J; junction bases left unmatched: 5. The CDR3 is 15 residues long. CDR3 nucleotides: TGCGCCAGCAGCCCCGGGACTAGCGAATACAATGAGCAGTTCTTC. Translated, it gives CASSPGTSEYNEQFF.

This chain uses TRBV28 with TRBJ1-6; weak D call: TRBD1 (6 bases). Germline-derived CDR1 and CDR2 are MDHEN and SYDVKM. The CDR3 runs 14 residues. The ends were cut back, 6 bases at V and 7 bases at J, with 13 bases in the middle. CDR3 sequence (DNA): TGTGCCAGCAGACCGGACAGACCGAATTCACCCCTCCACTTT. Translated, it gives CASRPDRPNSPLHF.

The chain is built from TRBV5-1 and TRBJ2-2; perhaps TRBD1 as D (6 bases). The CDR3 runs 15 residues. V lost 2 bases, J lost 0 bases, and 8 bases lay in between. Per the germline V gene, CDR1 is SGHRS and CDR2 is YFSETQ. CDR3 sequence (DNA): TGCGCCAGCAGCTTTAAGGGGGCGAACACCGGGGAGCTGTTTTTT. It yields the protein CASSFKGANTGELFF. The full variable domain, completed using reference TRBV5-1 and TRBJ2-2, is KAGVTQTPRYLIKTRGQQVTLSCSPISGHRSVSWYQQTPGQGLQFLFEYFSETQRNKGNFPGRFSGRQFSNSRSEMNVSTLELGDSALYLCASSFKGANTGELFFGEGSRLTVL.

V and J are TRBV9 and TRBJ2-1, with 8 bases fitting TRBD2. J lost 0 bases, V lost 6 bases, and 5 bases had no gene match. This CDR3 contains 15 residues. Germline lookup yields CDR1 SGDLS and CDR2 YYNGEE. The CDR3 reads CASTPAGASYNEQFF. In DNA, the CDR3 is TGTGCCAGCACCCCAGCGGGGGCCTCCTACAATGAGCAGTTCTTC.

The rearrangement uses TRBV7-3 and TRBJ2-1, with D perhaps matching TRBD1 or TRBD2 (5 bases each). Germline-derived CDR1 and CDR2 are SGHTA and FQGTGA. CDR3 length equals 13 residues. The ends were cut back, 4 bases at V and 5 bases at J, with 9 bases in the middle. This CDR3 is CASSWGRDNEQFF. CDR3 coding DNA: TGTGCCAGCAGCTGGGGACGGGACAATGAGCAGTTCTTC. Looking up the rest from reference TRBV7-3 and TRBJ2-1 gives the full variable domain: GAGVSQTPSNKVTEKGKYVELRCDPISGHTALYWYRQSLGQGPEFLIYFQGTGAADDSGLPNDRFFAVRPEGSVSTLKIQRTERGDSAVYLCASSWGRDNEQFFGPGTRLTVL.

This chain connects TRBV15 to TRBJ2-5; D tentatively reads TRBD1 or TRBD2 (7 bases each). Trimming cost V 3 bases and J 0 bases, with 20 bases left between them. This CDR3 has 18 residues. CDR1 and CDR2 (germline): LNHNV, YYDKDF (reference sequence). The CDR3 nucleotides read TGTGCCACCAGCAGGACTCTAGGGGGCGGGAGTTACCAAGAGACCCAGTACTTC. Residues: CATSRTLGGGSYQETQYF.